A selection of T cell receptor beta chains follows, all from one sample in a study of beta chain features in type 1 diabetes. The data were produced by immunoSEQ multiplex PCR, yet TCRdb's version contains in-frame clones alone and is incomplete. The sample carries 200,000 to 300,000 clones, roughly 10% recorded once. The source material was naive CD4+ T cells from blood. These receptors were obtained from a man aged 30 to 39 with type 1 diabetes. Each CDR3 is given with its conserved first and last residue. D genes are given only for firm matches. The size of a clone is reported for some rows only, either as once, few or many, or as a class for expanded clones.

CDR3 DNA | CDR3 protein | D gene | V gene | clone size | CDR3 length | J gene
TGCGCCAGCAGCCAGGTAGGAGGACAGCGATGGTATGGCTACACCTTC | CASSQVGGQRWYGYTF | . | TRBV5-1 | . | 16 | TRBJ1-2
TGTGCCAGCAGTGATGAGTTTCGGCAGGGGTATAGGGAAAAACTGTTTTTT | CASSDEFRQGYREKLFF | . | TRBV25-1 | few | 17 | TRBJ1-4
TGTGCCAGCAGCGTAGTAGGGGCAGGGGGCGGCTATGGCTACACCTTC | CASSVVGAGGGYGYTF | TRBD1 | TRBV9 | few | 16 | TRBJ1-2
TGTGCCAGCAGCTTACTGGAGAATTCACCCCTCCACTTT | CASSLLENSPLHF | . | TRBV7-3 | few | 13 | TRBJ1-6
TGTGCCAGCAGTTACGGCGGGGGGCCCTTTTACGAGCAGTACTTC | CASSYGGGPFYEQYF | TRBD2 | TRBV6-6 | few | 15 | TRBJ2-7
TGTGCCAGCAGCTTCGACGGACTCTATGGCTACACCTTC | CASSFDGLYGYTF | . | TRBV7-8 | . | 13 | TRBJ1-2
TGTGCCAGCAGCTTAGGACAGGGGGAGGGCGAGCAGTACTTC | CASSLGQGEGEQYF | TRBD1 | TRBV7-9 | . | 14 | TRBJ2-7
TGTGCCAGCAGTGAATCCACAGGCCTCTCCTACGAGCAGTACTTC | CASSESTGLSYEQYF | . | TRBV25-1 | . | 15 | TRBJ2-7
TGTGCCAGCAGAGCCGACAGGGGGGGTTCACCCCTCCACTTT | CASRADRGGSPLHF | TRBD1 | TRBV7-8 | . | 14 | TRBJ1-6
TGCGCCAGCAGCTTGGATTCGAGGAATGAGCAGTTCTTC | CASSLDSRNEQFF | . | TRBV5-1 | few | 13 | TRBJ2-1
TGTGCCAGCAGCCCTAGACTAGCGGGGGGGCATGAGCAGTTCTTC | CASSPRLAGGHEQFF | TRBD2 | TRBV5-4 | . | 15 | TRBJ2-1
TGTGCCAGCAGCTTTGGCGGGCTCGGGAACGAGCAGTACTTC | CASSFGGLGNEQYF | . | TRBV7-2 | few | 14 | TRBJ2-7
TGTGCCAGCAGCCCCCGTAGCGGGGGGCGAGAGACCCAGTACTTC | CASSPRSGGRETQYF | TRBD2 | TRBV14 | . | 15 | TRBJ2-5
TGTGCCAGCAGTACGATGGCGGGGGGGTGGAGAGCGCAGTATTTT | CASSTMAGGWRAQYF | TRBD2 | TRBV27 | few | 15 | TRBJ2-3
TGTGCCAGCAGTTTACTCCGGGGTGTCGAGCAGTACTTC | CASSLLRGVEQYF | . | TRBV27 | few | 13 | TRBJ2-7
TGTGCCAGCAGCATTCGCGGTGAGGAGACCCAGTACTTC | CASSIRGEETQYF | . | TRBV5-6 | few | 13 | TRBJ2-5
TGTGCCAGCAGTCCCTCTCGTAGCAGCAGCAATCAGCCCCAGCATTTT | CASSPSRSSSNQPQHF | . | TRBV7-2 | few | 16 | TRBJ1-5
TGCAGCGCGAGTTCCACCTACGAGCAGTACTTC | CSASSTYEQYF | . | TRBV29-1 | . | 11 | TRBJ2-7
TGTGCCAGCAGCTTAGCCCGGGACAATGAGCAGTTCTTC | CASSLARDNEQFF | . | TRBV7-9 | . | 13 | TRBJ2-1
TGCAGCGTGGCCTTTAGTGCGGGTAATCAGCCCCAGCATTTT | CSVAFSAGNQPQHF | . | TRBV29-1 | . | 14 | TRBJ1-5
TGTGCCAGCTCACCCCTCGGGGGGGGAAGCAATCAGCCCCAGCATTTT | CASSPLGGGSNQPQHF | . | TRBV18 | few | 16 | TRBJ1-5
TGTGCCTGGAGTGTTTCGGGACAGGGGCCGGAGGTCCCCTACGAGCAGTACTTC | CAWSVSGQGPEVPYEQYF | TRBD1 | TRBV30 | . | 18 | TRBJ2-7
TGTGCCAGCTCACCGTCGGGACTTGGGACTGAAGCTTTCTTT | CASSPSGLGTEAFF | . | TRBV18 | . | 14 | TRBJ1-1
TGTGCCAGCAGCTTACGCAGGGGCACAACTAATGAAAAACTGTTTTTT | CASSLRRGTTNEKLFF | . | TRBV7-2 | few | 16 | TRBJ1-4
TGTGCCAGCGCCGGACAGGGGGTTGAAGCTTTCTTT | CASAGQGVEAFF | TRBD1 | TRBV18 | few | 12 | TRBJ1-1
TGTGCCTGGAGTGTTAGTAGCAATCAGCCCCAGCATTTT | CAWSVSSNQPQHF | . | TRBV30 | . | 13 | TRBJ1-5
TGTGCCATCCAGCGGGACAGGGCAGCAGATACGCAGTATTTT | CAIQRDRAADTQYF | TRBD1 | TRBV10-3 | few | 14 | TRBJ2-3
TGCGCCAGCAGCTTGGACACGGCCAAAAACATTCAGTACTTC | CASSLDTAKNIQYF | . | TRBV5-1 | few | 14 | TRBJ2-4
TGTGCCAGCAGATTTAGCGGGGGCCCCTACAATGAGCAGTTCTTC | CASRFSGGPYNEQFF | TRBD2 | TRBV7-3 | few | 15 | TRBJ2-1
TGCAGCGCCCCTAGCGGGTACTACAATGAGCAGTTCTTC | CSAPSGYYNEQFF | TRBD2 | TRBV29-1 | . | 13 | TRBJ2-1
TGTGCCAGCAGTTCAGGACAGGGGGAGGCAGATACGCAGTATTTT | CASSSGQGEADTQYF | TRBD1 | TRBV2 | . | 15 | TRBJ2-3
TGCGCCAGCAGCTTGGTTGGCGGAGCCGCCTACGAGCAGTACTTC | CASSLVGGAAYEQYF | . | TRBV5-1 | . | 15 | TRBJ2-7
TGTGCCAGCAGTTCCCCGATTGCAGTGAACACTGAAGCTTTCTTT | CASSSPIAVNTEAFF | . | TRBV6-1 | few | 15 | TRBJ1-1
TGCGCCAGCAGCCACGGACTAGCGGGGGCCTACGAGCAGTACTTC | CASSHGLAGAYEQYF | TRBD2 | TRBV4-1 | . | 15 | TRBJ2-7
TGTGCCAGCAGCGTAGACCTTAATAGCGGGGTTACGTTCTTC | CASSVDLNSGVTFF | TRBD2 | TRBV9 | few | 14 | TRBJ2-1
TGTGCCAGCAGTGACACTTTTCTAACAGGGGGCAACGACTGTTACGAGCAGTACTTC | CASSDTFLTGGNDCYEQYF | TRBD1 | TRBV6-4 | . | 19 | TRBJ2-7
TGTGCCAGCGGAGGCACTGAAGCTTTCTTT | CASGGTEAFF | . | TRBV2 | few | 10 | TRBJ1-1
TGTGCCAGCAGCTTCACAGGGGTTCCCTACGAGCAGTACTTC | CASSFTGVPYEQYF | TRBD1 | TRBV7-9 | . | 14 | TRBJ2-7
TGTGCCAGCAGCCTAAGGTGGGCGGGGGGGCGGAATGAGCAGTTCTTC | CASSLRWAGGRNEQFF | TRBD2 | TRBV7-8 | . | 16 | TRBJ2-1
TGTGCCAGCAGCCCGTATTACCAAGAGACCCAGTACTTC | CASSPYYQETQYF | . | TRBV7-2 | . | 13 | TRBJ2-5
TGCGCCAGCAGCTTCCGACCGGGACAGGGCGTAGAGACCCAGTACTTC | CASSFRPGQGVETQYF | TRBD1 | TRBV4-1 | . | 16 | TRBJ2-5
TGTGCCAGTAGAGATAGACCCAGGGGGCCTAATTCACCCCTCCACTTT | CASRDRPRGPNSPLHF | TRBD1 | TRBV19 | . | 16 | TRBJ1-6
TGTGCCAGCAGCCCGGGACAGGAATATGGCTACACCTTC | CASSPGQEYGYTF | TRBD1 | TRBV7-3 | few | 13 | TRBJ1-2
TGTGCTAGTGGTTTAGCGGGGCTCGATACGCAGTATTTT | CASGLAGLDTQYF | TRBD2 | TRBV12-5 | few | 13 | TRBJ2-3
TGTGCCAGCAGCTTGGGACAGGGCCGTCGACTCAATGAGCAGTTCTTC | CASSLGQGRRLNEQFF | TRBD1 | TRBV5-6 | . | 16 | TRBJ2-1
TGTGCCAGCAGCTTACAGTACGTTGGAGCTTTCTTT | CASSLQYVGAFF | . | TRBV11-2 | few | 12 | TRBJ1-1
TGCAGCGCCGAAGGACAGATGGGCACTGAAGCTTTCTTT | CSAEGQMGTEAFF | . | TRBV29-1 | few | 13 | TRBJ1-1
TGTGCCAGCAGTGAGCCCGCCAGGGGGCTGCAGACCCAGTACTTC | CASSEPARGLQTQYF | TRBD1 | TRBV25-1 | . | 15 | TRBJ2-5
TGTGCCAGCAGCTTATGGCCCCTCAGGGGGAAGAACACTGAAGCTTTCTTT | CASSLWPLRGKNTEAFF | TRBD1 | TRBV7-3 | few | 17 | TRBJ1-1
TGTGCCAGCAGCTTAAAGACAAAACACACCGGGGAGCTGTTTTTT | CASSLKTKHTGELFF | . | TRBV5-5 | few | 15 | TRBJ2-2
TGTGCCACCAGCAGAGATGTAACAGGGGGTTCCTACGAGCAGTACTTC | CATSRDVTGGSYEQYF | TRBD1 | TRBV15 | . | 16 | TRBJ2-7
TGTGCCAGCAGCCTCGGTAACTCCTACAATGAGCAGTTCTTC | CASSLGNSYNEQFF | . | TRBV4-2 | few | 14 | TRBJ2-1